The present T cell receptor (beta chain) was sequenced within a study of CD8 T cells in ankylosing spondylitis. Study outcomes and limitations: Those disease-linked clones were CD8+; they were also relatively rare in peripheral blood. Roughly eight highly homologous variants made up a TCR beta motif that seemed to typify ankylosing spondylitis blood.

Scientists made TCR beta libraries using quantitative 5'-RACE with molecular barcodes. One entry per CDR3 protein, called by TCRdb with MiXCR from the 5' RACE reads. The table has approximately 340,000 distinct CDR3 sequences, 14% to 15% seen once. This clonotype appeared many times. The target antigen is unknown. The CDR3 is 15 residues long. V lost 3 bases to trimming and J lost 0 bases, with 9 bases between them. This clonotype was obtained from a male donor with ankylosing spondylitis or in good health (not recorded which). Sequencing was done on a sample of blood, either unsorted or a sorted T cell fraction (not recorded which). The gene calls are TRBV12-3 or TRBV12-4 and TRBJ2-1; no clear D gene. CDR3 coding DNA: TGTGCCAGCAGTTTGGTACAGCTCTCCTACAATGAGCAGTTCTTC. Translation gives CASSLVQLSYNEQFF.